This T cell receptor beta chain was documented in a study of early T cells in non-severe SARS-CoV-2 infection. Turning to the study itself: RNA in bulk from unsorted whole blood was sequenced, and chains were unpaired.

This clonotype showed up many times. Unique molecular identifiers were added to individual cDNA molecules. TCRdb reprocessed the 5' RACE reads via MiXCR and lists one record per CDR3 protein. Of about 26,000 distinct CDR3 sequences listed, about 4% are singletons. The CDR3 totals 15 residues. V lost 1 base to trimming and J lost 8 bases, with 15 bases between them. CDR1 and CDR2 (germline): SGHVS, FQNEAQ. Sequenced material: whole blood. The rearrangement uses TRBV7-8 and TRBJ1-3, with D perhaps matching TRBD1 (5 bases). The origin of this receptor is an adult who was a healthcare worker with PCR-confirmed SARS-CoV-2 infection or an uninfected control (not recorded which). CDR3 sequence reads: CASSLVWGRRDTIYF. For the CDR3, the DNA is TGTGCCAGCAGCTTAGTTTGGGGGAGACGAGACACCATATATTTT.